Shown below are 25 T cell receptor beta chains from a single sample sequenced in a study of cytomegalovirus exposure and HLA in healthy donors. 13 Jbeta primers and 60 Vbeta primers were used for the PCR. Sequencing used immunoSEQ multiplex PCR; TCRdb keeps in-frame clones, though not all of them. The repertoire holds about 60,000 clones, 70% seen once, with roughly a fifth in the top ten. The sequencing input was PBMCs. The receptors shown here come from a woman aged 55-75 years in good health and CMV-seropositive.

This clone was detected only once. This chain connects TRBV5-1 to TRBJ1-4, with D tentatively TRBD1 (6 bases). The CDR3 covers 14 residues. Germline-derived CDR1 and CDR2 are SGHRS and YFSETQ. Trimming shortened V by 2 bases and J by 7 bases, and 12 bases separated the two germline ends. CDR3 in amino acids: CASSLGGYGEKLFF. The CDR3 DNA reads TGCGCCAGCAGCTTAGGGGGTTATGGTGAAAAACTGTTTTTT.

The J gene is TRBJ1-6, the V gene TRBV6-5; perhaps TRBD1 as D (6 bases). V lost 7 bases and J 8 bases, leaving 12 bases between the germline ends. The CDR3 length is 13 residues. Germline assignment: CDR1 MNHEY and CDR2 SVGAGI. CDR3 in DNA: TGTGCCAGCACGACCACAGGGTATTCACCCCTCCACTTT. Translated: CASTTTGYSPLHF.

The gene calls are TRBV11-2 and TRBJ1-1; no firm D call. The V and J ends lost 6 bases and 7 bases respectively, with 15 bases between them. The CDR3 length is 13 residues. Germline-derived CDR1 and CDR2 are SGHAT and FQNNGV. CDR3 coding DNA: TGTGCCAGCAGTCGGAGCCTCGATGGTGAAGCTTTCTTT. Translated, it gives CASSRSLDGEAFF.

Remarks on this clone: One end of the junction is discordant with germline, which a read error may explain. The rearrangement joins TRBV7-9 to TRBJ1-4; D is undetermined. Germline V gives CDR1 SEHNR, CDR2 FQNEAQ (reference sequence). The CDR3 totals 14 residues. Here the CDR3 reads CSSTLRRNGEKLFF. Written as DNA, the CDR3 is TGTTCCAGCACCCTAAGGAGGAATGGAGAAAAACTGTTTTTT.

The chain uses TRBV14 and TRBJ1-4, with 8 bases aligning to TRBD1. The CDR3 is 15 residues long. The germline gives CDR1 SGHDN, CDR2 FVKESK. The ends lost 5 bases at V and 11 bases at J; junction bases unmatched: 13. In DNA, the CDR3 is TGTGCCAGCAGCTCCTTCCGGGACAGGAATGCGAAACTGTTTTTT. Its translation: CASSSFRDRNAKLFF.

The chain recombines TRBV9 with TRBJ2-3; unclear D gene. Germline lookup yields CDR1 SGDLS and CDR2 YYNGEE. Trimming took off 1 base at V and 2 bases at J, with 8 bases between the two ends. The length of the CDR3 is 14 residues. In nucleotides, the CDR3 is TGTGCCAGCAGCGTACAGGTTATCACAGATACGCAGTATTTT. It is translated as CASSVQVITDTQYF.

V usage is TRBV6-1 and J usage is TRBJ2-3; 10 positions match TRBD2. The V gene end was trimmed by 3 bases and the J gene end by 1 base; junction bases not matched to a gene: 4. There are 16 residues in the CDR3. Germline CDR1 is MNHNS and CDR2 is SASEGT. CDR3 amino acids: CASSETLAGGTDTQYF. In DNA form, the CDR3 reads TGTGCCAGCAGTGAGACCCTAGCGGGGGGCACAGATACGCAGTATTTT.

The rearrangement links TRBV7-9 to TRBJ2-5; perhaps TRBD2 as D (6 bases). Germline V CDR1 and CDR2: SEHNR, FQNEAQ (reference sequence). The CDR3 totals 11 residues. The ends were cut back, 5 bases at V and 9 bases at J, with 10 bases in the middle. The CDR3 region has the DNA TGTGCCAGCAGCCGTGGAGGGCCCCAGTACTTC. Its translation: CASSRGGPQYF. Filled out from reference TRBV7-9 and TRBJ2-5, the complete variable domain reads DTGVSQNPRHKITKRGQNVTFRCDPISEHNRLYWYRQTLGQGPEFLTYFQNEAQLEKSRLLSDRFSAERPKGSFSTLEIQRTEQGDSAMYLCASSRGGPQYFGPGTRLLVL.

The chain uses TRBV4-1 and TRBJ1-1; D might be TRBD1 (5 bases). Germline V gives CDR1 MGHRA, CDR2 YSYEKL. The CDR3 runs 13 residues. V lost 6 bases, J lost 2 bases, and 10 bases lay in between. CDR3 region: CASRPGLNTEAFF. CDR3 nucleotides: TGCGCCAGCAGGCCGGGACTTAACACTGAAGCTTTCTTT.

The genes are TRBV4-1 and TRBJ2-6; D is possibly TRBD1 (6 bases). V lost 1 base and J lost 2, with 6 bases in between. Germline V CDR1 and CDR2: MGHRA, YSYEKL. This CDR3 has 15 residues. The CDR3 protein is CASSQGQAGANVLTF. The CDR3 coding sequence is TGCGCCAGCAGCCAAGGACAGGCTGGGGCCAACGTCCTGACTTTC.

The chain carries TRBV29-1 and TRBJ2-1, with 9 bases matching TRBD2. The CDR3 extends over 14 amino acids. CDR1 SQVTM and CDR2 ANQGSEA come from the germline V gene. Trimming at V came to 2 bases and at J to 9 bases, leaving 8 bases not matched to a gene. The DNA for the CDR3 is TGCAGCGTTGAACGGCGGGGGGGCCGAGGTGAGCAGTTCTTC. Translating it yields CSVERRGGRGEQFF.

V gene TRBV6-5 combines with J gene TRBJ1-2, with 9 bases identical to TRBD1. Germline V gene data show CDR1 as MNHEY and CDR2 as SVGAGI. This CDR3 region has 16 residues. With V trimmed by 2 bases and J by 3 bases, 7 bases remained unmatched. Written as DNA, the CDR3 is TGTGCCAGCAGTTACGGAGGGGACAGGGTGGACTATGGCTACACCTTC. Protein: CASSYGGDRVDYGYTF.

The V and J genes are TRBV28 and TRBJ1-2; D perhaps matches TRBD1 (5 bases). CDR3 size: 11 residues. The germline V and J ends were trimmed by 5 bases and 6 bases, with 7 bases remaining between them. Germline assignment: CDR1 MDHEN and CDR2 SYDVKM. The CDR3 DNA follows: TGTGCCAGCAGTCCGGGGGATGGCTACACCTTC. Its protein is CASSPGDGYTF.

This clone was observed a handful of times. The chain uses TRBV7-2 and TRBJ2-5, with 9 positions matching TRBD2. CDR1 and CDR2 (germline): SGHTA, FQGNSA. Trimming took 5 bases from V and 1 from J; bases not matched to a gene: 2. This CDR3 contains 14 residues. CDR3 DNA sequence: TGTGCCAGCAGCGCGGGACTAGCCCAAGAGACCCAGTACTTC. It translates to CASSAGLAQETQYF. Based on the CDR3 plus reference TRBV7-2 and TRBJ2-5, the full variable domain is GAGVSQSPSNKVTEKGKDVELRCDPISGHTALYWYRQSLGQGLEFLIYFQGNSAPDKSGLPSDRFSAERTGGSVSTLTIQRTQQEDSAVYLCASSAGLAQETQYFGPGTRLLVL.

The J gene is TRBJ1-4, the V gene TRBV7-2; 8 nucleotides line up with TRBD1. The length of the CDR3 is 14 residues. Trimming cost V 6 bases and J 8 bases; bases outside gene matches: 8. CDR1 is SGHTA, CDR2 FQGNSA, per germline. CDR3 protein: CASSLDRANEKLFF. Written as DNA, the CDR3 is TGTGCCAGCAGTCTGGACAGGGCAAACGAAAAACTGTTTTTT.

This clone appeared a single time. This sequence joins TRBV19 and TRBJ1-1; the D is unclear. The ends were cut back, 5 bases at V and 2 bases at J, with 12 bases in the middle. CDR1 is LNHDA and CDR2 is SQIVND in the germline V gene (reference sequence). The CDR3 is made up of 14 amino acids. CDR3 loop: CASSLTPINTEAFF. The DNA for the CDR3 is TGTGCCAGTAGTTTGACACCGATCAACACTGAAGCTTTCTTT.

V gene TRBV7-6 combines with J gene TRBJ2-2; D is undetermined. The CDR3 extends over 12 amino acids. Trimming took off 1 base at V and 6 bases at J, with 3 bases between the two ends. Germline CDR1 and CDR2: SGHVS and FNYEAQ. This CDR3 reads CASSLVSGELFF. The CDR3 nucleotides read TGTGCCAGCAGCTTAGTATCCGGGGAGCTGTTTTTT.

The chain couples TRBV30 to TRBJ1-1; the D gene is possibly TRBD1 (5 bases). Trimming shortened V by 1 base and J by 4 bases, and 10 bases separated the two germline ends. This CDR3 region has 13 residues. CDR1 and CDR2 (germline): GTSNPN, SVGIG (reference sequence). CDR3 coding DNA: TGTGCCTGGAGTGGGGACGGGGGCACTGAAGCTTTCTTT. This gives the protein CAWSGDGGTEAFF.

A few counts support this clone. This likely came from a read error, as a far larger clone is one base away. The chain links TRBV6-6 to TRBJ1-5; tentative D call: TRBD1 (6 bases). The germline CDR1 and CDR2 sequences are MNHNY and SVGAGI (reference sequence). The germline V and J ends were trimmed by 5 bases and 6 bases, with 8 bases remaining between them. The CDR3 covers 12 residues. The CDR3 DNA is TGTGCCAGCAGTACACAGGGTCAGCCCCAGCATTTT. This translates into CASSTQGQPQHF.

The chain links TRBV11-2 to TRBJ1-5; TRBD1 might be the D (6 bases). This CDR3 comprises 15 residues. CDR1 is SGHAT, CDR2 FQNNGV, per germline. Trimming removed 4 bases from V and 4 bases from J, with 14 bases in between. DNA for the CDR3: TGTGCCAGCAGCTCGCTGACAGGACTGAATCAGCCCCAGCATTTT. Translating it yields CASSSLTGLNQPQHF.

The CDR3 is CASSMGQGVDTQYF. As DNA, the CDR3 is TGTGCCAGTAGTATGGGACAGGGGGTAGATACGCAGTATTTT. The rearrangement uses TRBV19 and TRBJ2-3, with 11 bases identical to TRBD1. The germline V gene encodes CDR1 LNHDA and CDR2 SQIVND (reference sequence). With 3 bases clipped from V and 5 bases from J, the junction kept 1 base outside the gene matches. The CDR3 contains 14 residues.

The chain is built from TRBV6-5 and TRBJ1-3; 9 nucleotides match TRBD1. Losses at the gene ends were 7 bases for V and 4 bases for J; bases not matched to a gene: 8. The CDR3 runs 15 residues. Germline CDR1 MNHEY, CDR2 SVGAGI. The DNA of the CDR3 is TGTGCCAGCAAGATACAGGGGGCAGCAGGAAACACCATATATTTT. This sequence encodes CASKIQGAAGNTIYF.

The chain recombines TRBV30 with TRBJ1-2, with D maybe TRBD1 (5 bases). CDR1 is GTSNPN, CDR2 SVGIG, per germline (reference sequence). The CDR3 contains 14 residues. Trimming shortened V by 2 bases and J by 2 bases, and 12 bases separated the two germline ends. The CDR3 DNA is TGTGCCTGGAGTTTCCAGACAGAGAACTATGGCTACACCTTC. It specifies CAWSFQTENYGYTF. The complete variable domain, with remaining parts taken from reference TRBV30 and TRBJ1-2, reads SQTIHQWPATLVQPVGSPLSLECTVEGTSNPNLYWYRQAAGRGLQLLFYSVGIGQISSEVPQNLSASRPQDRQFILSSKKLLLSDSGFYLCAWSFQTENYGYTFGSGTRLTVV.

In its sample, this clone was seen a few times. The rearrangement links TRBV2 to TRBJ2-5, with 12 bases aligning to TRBD2. The trim removed 0 bases at V and 3 bases at J, leaving 5 bases unmatched. Per the germline V gene, CDR1 is SNHLY and CDR2 is FYNNEI. The length of the CDR3 is 17 residues. CDR3 protein: CASSEAWLAGGEETQYF. In DNA form, the CDR3 reads TGTGCCAGCAGTGAAGCATGGCTAGCGGGGGGGGAAGAGACCCAGTACTTC.

V is TRBV5-1 and J is TRBJ1-2, with a possible D match to TRBD1 (6 bases). Germline loops: CDR1 SGHRS, CDR2 YFSETQ. The CDR3 loop spans 16 amino acids. Trimming stripped 1 base from V and 1 base from J, with 14 bases between. The CDR3 DNA sequence: TGCGCCAGCAGCTTGTCAGGACAGAGAAGTAACTATGGCTACACCTTC. Its protein is CASSLSGQRSNYGYTF.